This is a list of T cell receptor beta chains from one sample in a study of T-cell memory formation after mild COVID-19. A single record per CDR3 protein comes from TCRdb applying MiXCR to the 5' RACE reads. The sample lists around 370,000 distinct CDR3 sequences; around 20% were seen once. Sequenced: PBMCs or a T cell subset sorted from them (not recorded which). All receptors derive from an adult woman who had mild COVID-19 (a few samples of this study predate the infection). Cell type and time point are not known. Both conserved end residues are part of each CDR3. A D gene is named only where the DNA matches it firmly. Rows give clone size only sometimes, using once, few, many, or a class for an expanded clone.

CDR3 protein: CASRRGTANTEAFF
CDR3 DNA: TGTGCCAGCAGGCGAGGGACAGCGAACACTGAAGCTTTCTTT
CDR3 length: 14
J gene: TRBJ1-1
V gene: TRBV6-6
D gene: TRBD1
clone size: NA

CDR3 protein: CASSPSPAAADTQYF
CDR3 DNA: TGTGCCAGCTCACCATCGCCAGCGGCCGCAGATACGCAGTATTTT
CDR3 length: 15
J gene: TRBJ2-3
V gene: TRBV18
D gene: NA
clone size: NA

CDR3 protein: CASRGGLSSYEQYF
CDR3 DNA: TGTGCCAGCCGGGGGGGCCTGAGCTCCTACGAGCAGTACTTC
CDR3 length: 14
J gene: TRBJ2-7
V gene: TRBV6-6
D gene: TRBD2
clone size: NA

CDR3 protein: CSAERVVKAGDIISTDTQYF
CDR3 DNA: TGCAGTGCAGAGCGGGTCGTTAAAGCGGGAGATATAATTTCCACAGATACGCAGTATTTT
CDR3 length: 20
J gene: TRBJ2-3
V gene: TRBV20-1
D gene: TRBD2
clone size: NA

CDR3 protein: CATSSLRGSYEQYF
CDR3 DNA: TGTGCCACCAGCAGTCTCAGGGGATCCTACGAGCAGTACTTC
CDR3 length: 14
J gene: TRBJ2-7
V gene: TRBV15
D gene: NA
clone size: many

CDR3 protein: CATSDAAGGTDTQYF
CDR3 DNA: TGTGCCACCAGTGATGCCGCAGGGGGAACAGATACGCAGTATTTT
CDR3 length: 15
J gene: TRBJ2-3
V gene: TRBV24-1
D gene: TRBD1
clone size: few

CDR3 protein: CASSGRQQYF
CDR3 DNA: TGTGCCAGCAGCGGTCGACAGCAGTACTTC
CDR3 length: 10
J gene: TRBJ2-7
V gene: TRBV5-6
D gene: NA
clone size: NA

CDR3 protein: CASSLAEYGYTF
CDR3 DNA: TGTGCCAGCAGCTTAGCGGAGTATGGCTACACCTTC
CDR3 length: 12
J gene: TRBJ1-2
V gene: TRBV7-2
D gene: NA
clone size: NA

CDR3 protein: CASSPPRTGHDNEQFF
CDR3 DNA: TGTGCCAGCAGTCCCCCTCGAACCGGGCATGATAATGAGCAGTTCTTC
CDR3 length: 16
J gene: TRBJ2-1
V gene: TRBV6-5
D gene: NA
clone size: few

CDR3 protein: CASSWTGGTYNEQFF
CDR3 DNA: TGTGCCAGCAGCTGGACAGGAGGCACCTACAATGAGCAGTTCTTC
CDR3 length: 15
J gene: TRBJ2-1
V gene: TRBV7-9
D gene: TRBD1
clone size: few

CDR3 protein: CASSSPGQGFYEQYF
CDR3 DNA: TGTGCCAGCAGTTCACCGGGACAGGGTTTTTACGAGCAGTACTTC
CDR3 length: 15
J gene: TRBJ2-7
V gene: TRBV6-6
D gene: TRBD1
clone size: NA

CDR3 protein: CSAATGPGERYTF
CDR3 DNA: TGCAGTGCCGCAACCGGGCCAGGGGAACGCTACACCTTC
CDR3 length: 13
J gene: TRBJ1-2
V gene: TRBV20-1
D gene: NA
clone size: NA

CDR3 protein: CASSIGWALTDTQYF
CDR3 DNA: TGTGCCAGCAGCATAGGATGGGCTCTCACAGATACGCAGTATTTT
CDR3 length: 15
J gene: TRBJ2-3
V gene: TRBV12-3/TRBV12-4
D gene: NA
clone size: NA